The T cell receptor (beta chain) described here comes from a study of blood T cell repertoires in COVID-19 (dated by TCRdb to about 2020). Background for the entire study: The collaborator samples originated in the United States, Italy and Spain and spanned the acute and convalescent phases of COVID-19. The samples were drawn from the first 160 participants of the ongoing ImmuneRACE study and from 950 to 1,500 subjects provided by 6 global collaborators. Subjects who had been exposed to COVID-19, were actively infected with it, or had recovered from it provided the deeply sampled blood TCRbeta repertoires that made up the dataset. The material from the prospective study consisted of cDNA or gDNA derived from T cells, B-cell-depleted T cells, or PBMCs. Nearly every sample came with metadata listing a de-identified subject ID, COVID-19 status, age in years and sex. The repertoires were released in a freely available public database meant as a resource for research on the immune response to SARS-CoV-2. HLA class I and class II types, where available, came from metadata supplied by the sample provider rather than from assay-based typing.

Regarding this clone: Its antigen remains undetermined. No base qualities exist here, and no much larger clone lies one base off it.

The study at large found these results: The quantity of clinical and demographic metadata differed by source and by participant and was supplied without curation.

The CDR1 and CDR2 encoded by the germline V gene are SGHRS and YFSETQ. Germline trimming amounts to 2 bases on V and 0 bases on J, with 5 as the count of junction bases outside the gene matches. The CDR3 runs 17 amino acids, cysteine and phenylalanine included. The only DNA kept is the CDR3, 51 bases in frame from the first base. The immunoSEQ Assay, a bias-controlled multiplex PCR, was used to amplify TCRbeta CDR3 regions from genomic DNA. As for the authors' bioinformatics: Nucleated cell counts per sample were estimated from amplification of reference gene primers within the assay. To quantify the absolute abundance of each unique TCRbeta CDR3 rearrangement, sequence reads were collapsed and filtered. For each sample, productive Simpson clonality was calculated as the square root of Simpson's diversity index over productive rearrangements. Held by TCRdb, this immuneACCESS table contains in-frame sequences only and omits some clones. Under half of the omission traces to an unresolved V gene where checked; the cause of the rest is unknown. V, J and clone size derive from that table, while D and trimming were established from the DNA sequence. The sample includes some 80,000 clones, with roughly 80% observed a single time. 30% to 40% of the sample is held by the ten biggest clonotypes.

Collaborating institutions collected whole blood in K2EDTA tubes following their own protocols. Collaborator samples were shipped for TCRbeta analysis as frozen whole blood, isolated PBMCs, or DNA extracted from either sample type. The V gene is TRBV5-1 and the J gene is TRBJ2-1, with TRBD2 identical over 10 junction bases. The sequenced sample was peripheral blood. The sequence derives from a woman in her 70s with acute or convalescent COVID-19. Here is the DNA: TGCGCCAGCAGCTTTCGGACTAGCGGACTCTCCTACAATGAGCAGTTCTTC. Its amino acids are CASSFRTSGLSYNEQFF.